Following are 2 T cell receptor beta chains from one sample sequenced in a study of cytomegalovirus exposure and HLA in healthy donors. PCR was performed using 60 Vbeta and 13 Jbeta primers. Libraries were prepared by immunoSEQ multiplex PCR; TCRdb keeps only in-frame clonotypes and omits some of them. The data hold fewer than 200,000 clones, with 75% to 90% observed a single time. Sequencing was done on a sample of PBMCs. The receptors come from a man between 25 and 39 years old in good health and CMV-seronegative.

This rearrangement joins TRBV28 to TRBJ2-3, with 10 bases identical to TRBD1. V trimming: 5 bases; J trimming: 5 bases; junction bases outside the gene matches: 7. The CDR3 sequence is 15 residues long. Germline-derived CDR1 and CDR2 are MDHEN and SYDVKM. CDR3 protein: CASSAQTGGQDTQYF. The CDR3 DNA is TGTGCCAGCAGTGCCCAGACAGGGGGCCAAGATACGCAGTATTTT.

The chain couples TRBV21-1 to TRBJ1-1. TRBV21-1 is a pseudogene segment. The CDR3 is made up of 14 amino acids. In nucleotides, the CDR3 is TGTGCCAGCAGCAAGACTCCTGAAGACACTGAAGCTTTCTTT. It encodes CASSKTPEDTEAFF.